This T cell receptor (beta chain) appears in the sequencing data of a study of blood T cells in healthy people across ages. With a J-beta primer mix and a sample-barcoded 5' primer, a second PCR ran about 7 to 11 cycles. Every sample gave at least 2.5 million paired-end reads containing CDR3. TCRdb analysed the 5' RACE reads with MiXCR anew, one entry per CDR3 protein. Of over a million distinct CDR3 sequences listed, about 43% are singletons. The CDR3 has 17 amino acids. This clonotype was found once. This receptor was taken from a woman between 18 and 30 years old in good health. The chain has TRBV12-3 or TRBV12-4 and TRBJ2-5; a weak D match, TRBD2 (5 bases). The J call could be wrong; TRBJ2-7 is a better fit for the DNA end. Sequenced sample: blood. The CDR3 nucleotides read TGTGCCAGCAGTTCCACTCCCGGACGAGCGGAATACTACGAGCAGTACTTC. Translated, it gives CASSSTPGRAEYYEQYF.